The clone carrying this TCR beta chain was seen only a few times. This sample's TCRbeta library carried unique molecular identifier barcodes. TCRdb used MiXCR to reprocess the PCR reads, holding one entry per CDR3 protein. The sample contains some 590,000 distinct CDR3 sequences, over 9.5% of which appear only once. This entry comes from a study of T-cell reconstitution after alpha-beta-depleted transplantation in children. The origin of this receptor is a human donor who donated a stem cell graft to a child with acute myeloid leukemia. Source: PBMCs from the stem cell graft donor, taken from the stem cell graft.

Here the CDR3 reads CASSPGQGGYTF. CDR3 sequence (DNA): TGTGCCAGCAGTCCCGGGCAGGGAGGCTACACCTTC. This chain uses TRBV12-3 or TRBV12-4 with TRBJ1-2; TRBD1 is a possible D gene (5 bases). The length of the CDR3 is 12 residues. The V end lost 5 bases, the J end lost 8 bases, and 12 bases lay between the germline ends.